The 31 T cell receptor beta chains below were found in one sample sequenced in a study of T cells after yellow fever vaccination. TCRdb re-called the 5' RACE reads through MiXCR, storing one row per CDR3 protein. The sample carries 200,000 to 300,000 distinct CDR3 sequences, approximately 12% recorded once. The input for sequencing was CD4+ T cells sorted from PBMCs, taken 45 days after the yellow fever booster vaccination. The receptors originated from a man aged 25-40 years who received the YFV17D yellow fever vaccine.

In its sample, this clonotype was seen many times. CDR3 sequence (DNA): TGTGCCAGCAGCCAAGCGGACTACGAGCAGTACTTC. It codes for CASSQADYEQYF. The J gene is TRBJ2-7, the V gene TRBV14; the D is unclear. CDR1 SGHDN and CDR2 FVKESK come from the germline V gene. V shed 1 base and J shed 3 bases, with 4 bases lying between them. The CDR3 has 12 amino acids.

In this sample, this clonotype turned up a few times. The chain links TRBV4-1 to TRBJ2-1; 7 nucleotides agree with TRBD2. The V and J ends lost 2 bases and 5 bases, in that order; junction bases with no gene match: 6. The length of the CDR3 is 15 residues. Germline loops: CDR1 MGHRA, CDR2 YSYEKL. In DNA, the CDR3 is TGCGCCAGCAGCCAAAGAGAGGGAGGGGACAATGAGCAGTTCTTC. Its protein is CASSQREGGDNEQFF.

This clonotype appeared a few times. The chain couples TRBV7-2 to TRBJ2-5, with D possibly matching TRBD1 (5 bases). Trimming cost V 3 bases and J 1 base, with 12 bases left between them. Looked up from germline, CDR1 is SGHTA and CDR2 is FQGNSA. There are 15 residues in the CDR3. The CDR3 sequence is CASSFATALQETQYF. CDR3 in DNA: TGTGCCAGCAGCTTCGCGACAGCCCTCCAAGAGACCCAGTACTTC.

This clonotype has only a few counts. The CDR3, as DNA: TGTGCCAGCAGCCTAGAAAGGGGGCGCGAGCAGTACTTC. Amino acid sequence: CASSLERGREQYF. The V call is TRBV7-2, the J call TRBJ2-7, with 7 positions matching TRBD1. The CDR3 contains 13 residues. CDR1 is SGHTA, CDR2 FQGNSA, per germline. With 5 bases clipped from V and 6 bases from J, the junction kept 7 bases outside the gene matches.

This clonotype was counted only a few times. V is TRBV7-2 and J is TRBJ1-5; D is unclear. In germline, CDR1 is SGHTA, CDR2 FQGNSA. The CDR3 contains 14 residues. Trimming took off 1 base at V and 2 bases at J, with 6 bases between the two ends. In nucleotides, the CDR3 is TGTGCCAGCAGCTTAGAGATGGGCAATCAGCCCCAGCATTTT. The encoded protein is CASSLEMGNQPQHF.

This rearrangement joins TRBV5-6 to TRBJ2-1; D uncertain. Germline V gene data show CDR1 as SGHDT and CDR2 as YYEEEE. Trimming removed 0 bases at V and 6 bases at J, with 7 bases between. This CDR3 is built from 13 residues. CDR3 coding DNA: TGTGCCAGCAGCTTGGTTACTATCAATGAGCAGTTCTTC. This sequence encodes CASSLVTINEQFF.

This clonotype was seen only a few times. CDR3 in amino acids: CASSSTTNTGELFF. DNA for the CDR3: TGCGCCAGCAGCTCTACTACCAACACCGGGGAGCTGTTTTTT. The J gene is TRBJ2-2, the V gene TRBV5-1; D remains unclear. The germline gives CDR1 SGHRS, CDR2 YFSETQ. V was trimmed by 3 bases and J by 2 bases, leaving 8 bases between them. This CDR3 region has 14 residues. The whole variable domain, remainder taken from reference TRBV5-1 and TRBJ2-2, is KAGVTQTPRYLIKTRGQQVTLSCSPISGHRSVSWYQQTPGQGLQFLFEYFSETQRNKGNFPGRFSGRQFSNSRSEMNVSTLELGDSALYLCASSSTTNTGELFFGEGSRLTVL.

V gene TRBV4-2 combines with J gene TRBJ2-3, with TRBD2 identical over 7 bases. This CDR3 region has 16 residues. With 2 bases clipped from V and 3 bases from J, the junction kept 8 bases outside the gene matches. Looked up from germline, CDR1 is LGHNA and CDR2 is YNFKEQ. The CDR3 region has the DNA TGTGCCAGCAGCCAACTCGGGGGGAGGGGAACAGATACGCAGTATTTT. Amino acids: CASSQLGGRGTDTQYF.

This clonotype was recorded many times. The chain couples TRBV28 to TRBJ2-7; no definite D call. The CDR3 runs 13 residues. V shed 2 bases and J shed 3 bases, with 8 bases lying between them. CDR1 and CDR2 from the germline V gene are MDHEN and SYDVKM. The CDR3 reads CASSLKPIYEQYF. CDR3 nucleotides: TGTGCCAGCAGTTTAAAACCCATCTACGAGCAGTACTTC.

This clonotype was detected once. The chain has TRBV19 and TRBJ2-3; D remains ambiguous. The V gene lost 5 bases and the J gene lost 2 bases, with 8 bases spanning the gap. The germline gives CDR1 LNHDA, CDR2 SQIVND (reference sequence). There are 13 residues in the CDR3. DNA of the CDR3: TGTGCCAGTAGTCTTTTTGACACAGATACGCAGTATTTT. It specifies CASSLFDTDTQYF. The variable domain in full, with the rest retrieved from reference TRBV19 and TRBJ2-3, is DGGITQSPKYLFRKEGQNVTLSCEQNLNHDAMYWYRQDPGQGLRLIYYSQIVNDFQKGDIAEGYSVSREKKESFPLTVTSAQKNPTAFYLCASSLFDTDTQYFGPGTRLTVL.

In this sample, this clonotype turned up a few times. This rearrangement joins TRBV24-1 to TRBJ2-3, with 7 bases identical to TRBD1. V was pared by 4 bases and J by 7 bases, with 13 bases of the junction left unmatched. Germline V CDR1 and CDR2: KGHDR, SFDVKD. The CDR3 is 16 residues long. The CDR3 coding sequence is TGTGCCACCAGTGAGACAGGGTATCAAATGGTGAATACGCAGTATTTT. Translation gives CATSETGYQMVNTQYF.

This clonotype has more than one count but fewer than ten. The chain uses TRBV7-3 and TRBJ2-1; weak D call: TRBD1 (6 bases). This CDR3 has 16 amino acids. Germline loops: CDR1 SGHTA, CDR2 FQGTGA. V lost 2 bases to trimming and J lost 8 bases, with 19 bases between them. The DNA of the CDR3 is TGTGCCAGCAGCTTAGTAGCAGGGGACCGGAGCGATGAGCAGTTCTTC. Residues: CASSLVAGDRSDEQFF.

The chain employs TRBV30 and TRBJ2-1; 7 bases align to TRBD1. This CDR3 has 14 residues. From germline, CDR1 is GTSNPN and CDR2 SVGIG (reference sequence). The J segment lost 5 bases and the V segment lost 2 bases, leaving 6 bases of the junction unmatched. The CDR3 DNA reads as TGTGCCTGGAGTCATGGGGGACAGAACAATGAGCAGTTCTTC. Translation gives CAWSHGGQNNEQFF.

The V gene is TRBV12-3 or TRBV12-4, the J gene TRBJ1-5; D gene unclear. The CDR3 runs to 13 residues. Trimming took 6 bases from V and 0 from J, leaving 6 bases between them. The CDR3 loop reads CASRVSSNQPQHF. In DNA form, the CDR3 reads TGTGCCAGCAGGGTGTCTAGCAATCAGCCCCAGCATTTT.

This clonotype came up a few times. The CDR3 spells CASSKGRLVTPLHF. The CDR3 region has the DNA TGTGCCAGCAGTAAGGGACGGCTAGTGACACCCCTCCACTTT. V and J are TRBV6-1 and TRBJ1-6; D possibly corresponds to TRBD1 (5 bases). CDR1 MNHNS and CDR2 SASEGT come from the germline V gene. The CDR3 sequence is 14 residues long. V lost 5 bases to trimming and J lost 11 bases, with 16 bases between them.

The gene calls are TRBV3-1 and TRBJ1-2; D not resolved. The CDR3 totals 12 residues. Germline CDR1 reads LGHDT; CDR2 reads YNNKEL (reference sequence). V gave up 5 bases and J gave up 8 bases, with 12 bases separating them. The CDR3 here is CASSSQPPGYTF. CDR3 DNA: TGTGCCAGCAGCTCCCAGCCCCCAGGCTACACCTTC.

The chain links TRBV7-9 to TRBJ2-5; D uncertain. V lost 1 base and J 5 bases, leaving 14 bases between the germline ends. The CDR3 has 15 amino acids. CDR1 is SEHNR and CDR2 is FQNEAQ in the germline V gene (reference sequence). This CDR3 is CASSLESQPIETQYF. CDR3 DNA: TGTGCCAGCAGCTTAGAATCCCAGCCAATCGAGACCCAGTACTTC.

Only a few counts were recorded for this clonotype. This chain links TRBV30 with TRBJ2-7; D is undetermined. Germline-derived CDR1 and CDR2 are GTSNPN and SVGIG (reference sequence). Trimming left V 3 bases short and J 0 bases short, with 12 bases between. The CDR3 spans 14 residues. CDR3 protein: CAWSRPRISYEQYF. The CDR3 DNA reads TGTGCCTGGAGCAGGCCCCGAATCTCCTACGAGCAGTACTTC.

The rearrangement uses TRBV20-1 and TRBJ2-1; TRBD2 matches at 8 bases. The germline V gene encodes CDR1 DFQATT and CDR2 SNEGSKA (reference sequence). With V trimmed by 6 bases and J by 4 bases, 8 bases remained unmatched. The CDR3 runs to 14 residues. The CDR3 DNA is TGCAGTGCGGACAAGGGACTAGGGTACAATGAGCAGTTCTTC. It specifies CSADKGLGYNEQFF.

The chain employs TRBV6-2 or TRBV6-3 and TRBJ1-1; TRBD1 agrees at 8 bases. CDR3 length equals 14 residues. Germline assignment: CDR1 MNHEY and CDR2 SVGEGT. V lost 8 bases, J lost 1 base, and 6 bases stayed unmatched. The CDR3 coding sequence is TGTGCCAGCGTCATGGACAGGGCGAACACTGAAGCTTTCTTT. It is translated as CASVMDRANTEAFF.

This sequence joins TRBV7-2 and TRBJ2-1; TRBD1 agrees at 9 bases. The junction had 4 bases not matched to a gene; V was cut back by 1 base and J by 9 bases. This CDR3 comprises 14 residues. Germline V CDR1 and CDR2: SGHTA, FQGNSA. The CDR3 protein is CASSLGQGEGEQFF. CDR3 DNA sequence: TGTGCCAGCAGCTTAGGACAGGGGGAGGGTGAGCAGTTCTTC.

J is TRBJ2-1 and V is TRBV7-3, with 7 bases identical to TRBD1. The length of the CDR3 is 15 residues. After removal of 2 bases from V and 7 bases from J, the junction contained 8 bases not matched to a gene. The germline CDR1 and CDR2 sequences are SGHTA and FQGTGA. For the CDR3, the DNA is TGTGCCAGCAGCTTACCCGGGACAGCCGCTAATGAGCAGTTCTTC. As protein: CASSLPGTAANEQFF.

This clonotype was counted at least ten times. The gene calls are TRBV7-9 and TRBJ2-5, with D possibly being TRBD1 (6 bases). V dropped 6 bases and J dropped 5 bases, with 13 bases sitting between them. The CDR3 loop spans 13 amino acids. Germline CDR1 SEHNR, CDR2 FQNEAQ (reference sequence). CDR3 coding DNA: TGTGCCAGCAGTTTGGCAGGGGCTGAGACCCAGTACTTC. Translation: CASSLAGAETQYF.

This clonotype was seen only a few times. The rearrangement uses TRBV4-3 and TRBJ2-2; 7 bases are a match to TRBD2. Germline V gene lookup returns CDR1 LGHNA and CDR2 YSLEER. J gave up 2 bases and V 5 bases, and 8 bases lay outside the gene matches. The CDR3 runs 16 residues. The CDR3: CASSGRVMSNTGELFF. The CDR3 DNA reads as TGCGCCAGCAGCGGGAGGGTAATGTCCAACACCGGGGAGCTGTTTTTT.

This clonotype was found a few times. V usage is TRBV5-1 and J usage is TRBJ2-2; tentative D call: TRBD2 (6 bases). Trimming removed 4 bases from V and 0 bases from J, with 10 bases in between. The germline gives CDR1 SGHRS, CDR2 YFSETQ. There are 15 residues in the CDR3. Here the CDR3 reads CASSPRLANTGELFF. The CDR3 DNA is TGCGCCAGCAGCCCGCGACTAGCGAACACCGGGGAGCTGTTTTTT.

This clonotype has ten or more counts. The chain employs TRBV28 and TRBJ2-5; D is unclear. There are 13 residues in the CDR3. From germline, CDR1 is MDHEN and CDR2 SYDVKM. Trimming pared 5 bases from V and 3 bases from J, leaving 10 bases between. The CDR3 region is CASSHQLKETQYF. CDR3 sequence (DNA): TGTGCCAGCAGTCATCAGCTAAAAGAGACCCAGTACTTC. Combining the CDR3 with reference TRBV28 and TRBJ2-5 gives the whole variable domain DVKVTQSSRYLVKRTGEKVFLECVQDMDHENMFWYRQDPGLGLRLIYFSYDVKMKEKGDIPEGYSVSREKKERFSLILESASTNQTSMYLCASSHQLKETQYFGPGTRLLVL.

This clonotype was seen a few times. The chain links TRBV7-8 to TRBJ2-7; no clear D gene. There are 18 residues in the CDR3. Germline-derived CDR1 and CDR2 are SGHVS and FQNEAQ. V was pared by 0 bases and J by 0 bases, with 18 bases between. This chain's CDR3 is CASSLAQLGGSVSYEQYF. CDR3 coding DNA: TGTGCCAGCAGCTTAGCCCAACTCGGCGGTTCTGTCTCCTACGAGCAGTACTTC.

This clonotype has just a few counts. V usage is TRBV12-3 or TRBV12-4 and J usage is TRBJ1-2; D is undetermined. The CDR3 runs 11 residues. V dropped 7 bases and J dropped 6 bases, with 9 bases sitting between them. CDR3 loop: CASTDEDGYTF. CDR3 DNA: TGTGCCAGCACCGACGAGGATGGCTACACCTTC.

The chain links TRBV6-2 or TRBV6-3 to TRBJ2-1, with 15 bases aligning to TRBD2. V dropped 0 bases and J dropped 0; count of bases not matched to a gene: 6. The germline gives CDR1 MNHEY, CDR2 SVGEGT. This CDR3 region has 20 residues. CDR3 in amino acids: CASSYSGLAGGTSSYNEQFF. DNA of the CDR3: TGTGCCAGCAGTTACTCGGGACTAGCGGGAGGAACCAGCTCCTACAATGAGCAGTTCTTC.

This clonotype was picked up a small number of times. The CDR3 nucleotides read TGTGCCAGCAGTCCTACAGGGGGTTGGAACATTCAGTACTTC. Its translation: CASSPTGGWNIQYF. The V gene is TRBV12-3 or TRBV12-4, the J gene TRBJ2-4; TRBD1 matches 8 bases. Trimming cost V 5 bases and J 7 bases; bases outside gene matches: 7. CDR3 length: 14 amino acids.

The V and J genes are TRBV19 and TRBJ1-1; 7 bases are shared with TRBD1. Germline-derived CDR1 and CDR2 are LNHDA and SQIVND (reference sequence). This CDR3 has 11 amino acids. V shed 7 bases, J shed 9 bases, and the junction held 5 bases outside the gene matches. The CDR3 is CASIGDSKAFF. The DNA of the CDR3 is TGTGCCAGTATTGGGGACAGCAAAGCTTTCTTT. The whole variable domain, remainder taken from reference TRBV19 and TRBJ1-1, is DGGITQSPKYLFRKEGQNVTLSCEQNLNHDAMYWYRQDPGQGLRLIYYSQIVNDFQKGDIAEGYSVSREKKESFPLTVTSAQKNPTAFYLCASIGDSKAFFGQGTRLTVV.